This T cell receptor beta chain was captured in a study of regulatory T cells in long-lasting Graves disease. Both iRepertoire HTBI primers and Arm-PCR of CDR3 regions were used to build the TCR beta libraries. One entry per CDR3 protein results from TCRdb running MiXCR on the multiplex PCR reads. This sample has roughly 530,000 distinct CDR3 sequences, with about 16% found just once. Documented time point: newly diagnosed GD, antithyroid drugs for less than 3 months. Preparation of the TCR library used RNA extracted from PBMCs. V was clipped by 2 bases and J by 13 bases; unmatched bases: 20. CDR1 and CDR2 from the germline V gene are MNHEY and SVGEGT. This CDR3 comprises 17 residues. These sequences were also reported in another study, on T cells in Graves' hyperthyroidism and ophthalmopathy.

This clonotype was obtained from a woman aged 35 to 59 with Graves disease. The chain uses TRBV6-2 or TRBV6-3 and TRBJ1-2; 9 nucleotides align to TRBD1. The source was peripheral blood mononuclear cells (PBMCs), collected at new diagnosis, from a patient treated with antithyroid drugs. CDR3 sequence reads: CASSYQTGTGIFRVPTF. In nucleotides, the CDR3 is TGTGCCAGCAGTTACCAGACTGGGACAGGGATCTTTAGAGTCCCCACCTTC.